This entry lists 26 T cell receptor beta chains sequenced from one sample in a study of T-cell memory formation after mild COVID-19. TCRdb called the 5' RACE reads again in MiXCR, with one record for every CDR3 protein. The profile shows under 450,000 distinct CDR3 sequences, approximately 15% of them singletons. Sequencing was performed on PBMCs or a T cell subset sorted from them (not recorded which). The source is a man between 18 and 29 years old who had mild COVID-19 (a few samples of this study predate the infection). Cell type and time point are not known.

J is TRBJ2-5 and V is TRBV10-3; the D gene is possibly TRBD2 (5 bases). The CDR3 runs to 13 residues. Looked up from germline, CDR1 is ENHRY and CDR2 is SYGVKD. V lost 2 bases to trimming and J lost 5 bases, with 9 bases between them. This CDR3 is CAISEGGRETQYF. CDR3 coding DNA: TGTGCCATCAGTGAGGGAGGTCGGGAGACCCAGTACTTC.

This clonotype was seen at least ten times. V usage is TRBV6-1 and J usage is TRBJ2-5, with D possibly matching TRBD2 (6 bases). V was pared by 8 bases and J by 5 bases, with 18 bases between. The CDR3 length is 14 residues. Germline loops: CDR1 MNHNS, CDR2 SASEGT. In DNA, the CDR3 is TGTGCCAGCCGCCGAAGGGGAGGTTCGGAGACCCAGTACTTC. This gives the protein CASRRRGGSETQYF.

This clonotype turned up a few times. The chain recombines TRBV19 with TRBJ2-2, with D unresolved. Germline V gives CDR1 LNHDA, CDR2 SQIVND (reference sequence). V was trimmed by 4 bases and J by 0 bases, leaving 9 bases between them. This CDR3 is built from 15 residues. In DNA form, the CDR3 reads TGTGCCAGTAGTACCGACGGCGCGAACACCGGGGAGCTGTTTTTT. It encodes CASSTDGANTGELFF.

This clonotype was observed at least ten times. The chain couples TRBV5-1 to TRBJ2-5; 11 nucleotides align to TRBD2. Germline V lookup: CDR1 SGHRS, CDR2 YFSETQ. The length of the CDR3 is 16 residues. Trimming cost V 0 bases and J 4 bases; bases outside gene matches: 5. The CDR3 sequence: CASSLARLAGGETQYF. The CDR3 nucleotides are TGCGCCAGCAGCTTGGCCCGTCTAGCGGGGGGAGAGACCCAGTACTTC. The whole variable domain, remainder taken from reference TRBV5-1 and TRBJ2-5, is KAGVTQTPRYLIKTRGQQVTLSCSPISGHRSVSWYQQTPGQGLQFLFEYFSETQRNKGNFPGRFSGRQFSNSRSEMNVSTLELGDSALYLCASSLARLAGGETQYFGPGTRLLVL.

This chain connects TRBV27 to TRBJ2-3; D gene ambiguous. The V end was cut by 5 bases, the J end by 6 bases, with 12 bases between. CDR1 is MNHEY, CDR2 SMNVEV, per germline (reference sequence). This CDR3 has 13 residues. CDR3: CASSPWMGDTQYF. The DNA of the CDR3 is TGTGCCAGCAGTCCCTGGATGGGGGATACGCAGTATTTT.

This clonotype was counted a few times. This sequence joins TRBV5-1 and TRBJ2-3; 8 nucleotides line up with TRBD2. The ends lost 1 base at V and 1 base at J; junction bases unmatched: 11. The CDR3 sequence is 18 residues long. Per germline, CDR1 SGHRS and CDR2 YFSETQ. The CDR3 loop reads CASSLWRGDPSGTDTQYF. The CDR3 DNA reads TGCGCCAGCAGCTTGTGGCGGGGGGATCCATCAGGCACAGATACGCAGTATTTT.

The chain is built from TRBV20-1 and TRBJ2-3, with 9 bases identical to TRBD2. Per germline, CDR1 DFQATT and CDR2 SNEGSKA (reference sequence). The CDR3 consists of 14 residues. V lost 1 base, J lost 7 bases, and 6 bases stayed unmatched. CDR3 loop: CSARGSGGSHTQYF. The CDR3 nucleotides are TGCAGTGCTAGAGGGAGCGGGGGGTCACATACGCAGTATTTT.

This clonotype came up many times. The V and J genes are TRBV20-1 and TRBJ2-1; 11 bases line up with TRBD2. The V gene end was trimmed by 3 bases and the J gene end by 10 bases; junction bases not matched to a gene: 8. Germline V gene lookup returns CDR1 DFQATT and CDR2 SNEGSKA (reference sequence). This CDR3 contains 14 residues. The CDR3 is CSARPSGGSGEQFF. Written as DNA, the CDR3 is TGCAGTGCTAGGCCTAGCGGGGGGTCAGGCGAGCAGTTCTTC.

This chain connects TRBV12-3 or TRBV12-4 to TRBJ1-4; no clear D gene. This CDR3 has 15 amino acids. Deletions cut 4 bases from V and 2 bases from J, with 11 bases between. This CDR3 is CASSSSLGTNEKLFF. In DNA form, the CDR3 reads TGTGCCAGCAGTTCATCCCTGGGGACTAATGAAAAACTGTTTTTT.

As to this clonotype: The junction differs from germline at one of its ends, possibly a read error. This chain joins TRBV5-1 and TRBJ1-2; D gene ambiguous. This CDR3 is built from 14 residues. The germline CDR1 and CDR2 sequences are SGHRS and YFSETQ. Written as DNA, the CDR3 is TGCGCCAGCAGCCGCCTGGGAGCCGACTATGGTTACACCTTC. This encodes CASSRLGADYGYTF.

This chain joins TRBV4-3 and TRBJ1-2, with 11 bases aligning to TRBD1. Germline V gives CDR1 LGHNA, CDR2 YSLEER. The V gene end was trimmed by 1 base and the J gene end by 5 bases; junction bases not matched to a gene: 9. The CDR3 runs to 17 residues. The CDR3 sequence: CASSQGTGGEGLYGYTF. CDR3 coding DNA: TGCGCCAGCAGCCAAGGGACAGGGGGCGAAGGGCTTTATGGCTACACCTTC.

This clonotype has just a few counts. The rearrangement uses TRBV12-3 or TRBV12-4 and TRBJ2-3; D is tentatively TRBD1 or TRBD2 (6 bases each). V was trimmed by 6 bases and J by 2 bases, leaving 18 bases between them. The CDR3 extends over 16 amino acids. The CDR3 loop reads CASSPTRGAYTDTQYF. CDR3 in DNA: TGTGCCAGCAGCCCCACTAGGGGGGCGTACACAGATACGCAGTATTTT.

This clonotype was observed a handful of times. The chain carries TRBV24-1 and TRBJ1-1, with 7 bases lining up with TRBD1. Germline V gene sequence: CDR1 KGHDR, CDR2 SFDVKD. With V trimmed by 5 bases and J by 9 bases, 5 bases remained unmatched. The CDR3 is 12 amino acids. Here the CDR3 DNA reads TGTGCCACCAGTGCCTCGGACAGGAAAGCTTTCTTT. Translating gives CATSASDRKAFF.

This chain uses TRBV20-1 with TRBJ2-1, with a tentative D call TRBD2 (7 bases). The CDR3 spans 14 residues. Germline-derived CDR1 and CDR2 are DFQATT and SNEGSKA (reference sequence). V lost 2 bases and J 7 bases, leaving 15 bases between the germline ends. CDR3 residues: CSARLHGGANEQFF. The CDR3 DNA reads as TGCAGTGCTAGATTGCATGGGGGGGCAAATGAGCAGTTCTTC.

The sample holds a few counts of this clonotype. The rearrangement joins TRBV29-1 to TRBJ1-1, with D maybe TRBD1 (5 bases). Germline V gene lookup returns CDR1 SQVTM and CDR2 ANQGSEA. V was clipped by 7 bases and J by 1 base, with 10 bases between them. CDR3 length equals 12 residues. The chain's CDR3 is CSAWTRNTEAFF. The CDR3 DNA reads TGCAGCGCCTGGACAAGGAACACTGAAGCTTTCTTT. The whole variable domain, remainder taken from reference TRBV29-1 and TRBJ1-1, is SAVISQKPSRDICQRGTSLTIQCQVDSQVTMMFWYRQQPGQSLTLIATANQGSEATYESGFVIDKFPISRPNLTFSTLTVSNMSPEDSSIYLCSAWTRNTEAFFGQGTRLTVV.

In this sample, this clonotype turned up a few times. The chain uses TRBV7-8 and TRBJ2-2, with TRBD2 identical over 13 bases. Germline V gene sequence: CDR1 SGHVS, CDR2 FQNEAQ. The CDR3 contains 19 residues. V trimming: 5 bases; J trimming: 6 bases; junction bases outside the gene matches: 15. The CDR3 is CASSPRTSGGFEDAGELFF. CDR3 bases: TGTGCCAGCAGCCCGCGGACTAGCGGGGGATTTGAGGACGCCGGGGAGCTGTTTTTT. Supplemented by reference TRBV7-8 and TRBJ2-2, the full variable domain reads GAGVSQSPRYKVAKRGQDVALRCDPISGHVSLFWYQQALGQGPEFLTYFQNEAQLDKSGLPSDRFFAERPEGSVSTLKIQRTQQEDSAVYLCASSPRTSGGFEDAGELFFGEGSRLTVL.

This clonotype has just a few counts. V and J are TRBV7-9 and TRBJ1-2, with 7 bases identical to TRBD1. This CDR3 region has 15 residues. V was pared by 5 bases and J by 0 bases, with 6 bases of the junction left unmatched. Germline CDR1 is SEHNR and CDR2 is FQNEAQ (reference sequence). The CDR3 DNA sequence: TGTGCCAGCAGCCGAGGACAGGTTACTAACTATGGCTACACCTTC. This sequence encodes CASSRGQVTNYGYTF.

This clonotype was detected only a few times. This rearrangement joins TRBV7-9 to TRBJ1-2; 7 nucleotides align to TRBD1. V dropped 11 bases and J dropped 1; count of bases not matched to a gene: 10. This CDR3 region has 14 residues. The germline V gene has CDR1 SEHNR and CDR2 FQNEAQ (reference sequence). CDR3 residues: CASREDRSNYGYTF. CDR3 in DNA: TGTGCCTCACGGGAGGACAGGAGTAACTATGGCTACACCTTC.

This clonotype was seen ten or more times. This chain links TRBV5-1 with TRBJ2-1, with unresolved D. V shed 4 bases and J shed 3 bases, with 17 bases lying between them. The length of the CDR3 is 16 residues. Germline CDR1 and CDR2: SGHRS and YFSETQ. CDR3: CASSRTSVGDYNEQFF. The CDR3 nucleotides read TGCGCCAGCAGCCGAACCTCGGTCGGAGACTACAATGAGCAGTTCTTC.

The V and J genes are TRBV20-1 and TRBJ1-2, with D maybe TRBD1 (5 bases). CDR3 length equals 11 residues. Germline CDR1 is DFQATT and CDR2 is SNEGSKA (reference sequence). The CDR3: CTSAGHYGYTF. The DNA of the CDR3 is TGCACCTCCGCAGGGCACTATGGCTACACCTTC.

In regard to this clonotype: Possible read error: a much larger clone is one base away. V gene TRBV5-1 combines with J gene TRBJ2-3; D not certain. This CDR3 contains 16 residues. Germline CDR1 is SGHRS and CDR2 is YFSETQ. In DNA, the CDR3 is TGCGCCAGCAGCTTGGTTGGATTGGGGTCCGCAGATAAGCAGTATTTT. Protein sequence: CASSLVGLGSADKQYF. The full variable domain, completed using reference TRBV5-1 and TRBJ2-3, is KAGVTQTPRYLIKTRGQQVTLSCSPISGHRSVSWYQQTPGQGLQFLFEYFSETQRNKGNFPGRFSGRQFSNSRSEMNVSTLELGDSALYLCASSLVGLGSADKQYFGPGTRLTVL.

This clonotype was counted once. The chain employs TRBV7-3 and TRBJ2-1; TRBD2 matches at 7 bases. J was trimmed by 5 bases and V by 4 bases; bases with no gene match: 5. This CDR3 has 14 amino acids. The V gene's germline CDR1 is SGHTA and CDR2 FQGTGA. CDR3 loop: CASSSGGSNNEQFF. The CDR3 DNA reads TGTGCCAGCAGCTCCGGGGGGTCCAACAATGAGCAGTTCTTC.

The rearrangement links TRBV5-5 to TRBJ1-5; D unclear. This CDR3 spans 14 amino acids. V gave up 4 bases and J gave up 3 bases, with 11 bases separating them. Looked up from germline, CDR1 is SGHKS and CDR2 is YYEKEE (reference sequence). CDR3 nucleotides: TGTGCCAGCAGCCGACTCAGTATCAATCAGCCCCAGCATTTT. Encoded protein: CASSRLSINQPQHF.

The table lists this clonotype with a few counts. The rearrangement joins TRBV25-1 to TRBJ2-5, with 9 bases identical to TRBD1. Germline lookup yields CDR1 MGHDK and CDR2 SYGVNS. The CDR3 extends over 18 amino acids. V shed 8 bases, J shed 5 bases, and the junction held 21 bases outside the gene matches. CDR3 DNA sequence: TGTGCCAGCTTTCTCCCCCCTCTAACAGGGGGCCCCCAGGAGACCCAGTACTTC. Residues: CASFLPPLTGGPQETQYF.

Ten or more counts support this clonotype. The V and J genes are TRBV27 and TRBJ1-6; D gene unclear. The CDR3 loop spans 12 amino acids. V was trimmed by 5 bases and J by 6 bases, leaving 5 bases between them. Germline CDR1 and CDR2: MNHEY and SMNVEV (reference sequence). The CDR3 region is CASSPINSPLHF. The CDR3 DNA reads TGTGCCAGCAGTCCGATTAATTCACCCCTCCACTTT.

This clonotype was seen a handful of times. Sequence at one end of the junction differs from germline and may be a read error. V usage is TRBV12-3 or TRBV12-4 and J usage is TRBJ1-2; D unresolved. There are 11 residues in the CDR3. CDR3 DNA: TGTGCCAGCAGTCCCTATGGGGATATCTACTTC. Translation: CASSPYGDIYF.